This T cell receptor (beta chain) came from a study of cytomegalovirus exposure and HLA in healthy donors. The CDR3 extends over 12 amino acids. V was pared by 3 bases and J by 7 bases, with 9 bases between. Germline CDR1 is MNHEY and CDR2 is SMNVEV (reference sequence). Primers for the PCR totalled 60 Vbeta and 13 Jbeta. Only in-frame clones appear in the TCRdb table, and some are missing; sequencing was by immunoSEQ multiplex PCR. The sample includes 150,000 to 200,000 clones, about 88% of them seen just once. This clonotype was obtained from a girl under three years old in good health and CMV-seronegative. The chain has TRBV27 and TRBJ1-2; TRBD1 is a possible D gene (5 bases). The specimen was PBMCs. For the CDR3, the DNA is TGTGCCAGCAGTTTCCGGGGGTTTGGCTACACCTTC. It codes for CASSFRGFGYTF.